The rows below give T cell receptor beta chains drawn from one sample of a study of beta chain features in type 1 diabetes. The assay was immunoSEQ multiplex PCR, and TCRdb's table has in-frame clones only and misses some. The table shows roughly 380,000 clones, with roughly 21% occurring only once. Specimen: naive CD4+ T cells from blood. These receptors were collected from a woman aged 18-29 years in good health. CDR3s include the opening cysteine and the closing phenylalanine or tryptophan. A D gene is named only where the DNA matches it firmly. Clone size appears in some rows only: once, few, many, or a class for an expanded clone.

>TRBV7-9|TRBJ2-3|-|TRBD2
TGTGCCAGCAGCCCGTGGCGGGGGGGCTCCTCAGATACGCAGTATTTT
CASSPWRGGSSDTQYF
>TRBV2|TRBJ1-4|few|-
TGTGCCAGCAGTGAAGGGAGCTTGGAAAAACTGTTTTTT
CASSEGSLEKLFF
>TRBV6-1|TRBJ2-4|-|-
TGTGCCAGCAGTAAAGTGGGTGAGGGCTGGGCCAAAAACATTCAGTACTTC
CASSKVGEGWAKNIQYF
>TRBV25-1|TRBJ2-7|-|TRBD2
TGTGCCAGCGCCGCTAGCGGAGGCACTGGCGAGCAGTACTTC
CASAASGGTGEQYF
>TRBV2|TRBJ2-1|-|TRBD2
TGTGCCAGCAGAGGGACTAGCGGGAGTCGGTACAATGAGCAGTTCTTC
CASRGTSGSRYNEQFF
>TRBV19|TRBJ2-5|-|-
TGTGCCAGTAGCCTGGTCGCCGCCGGGGAAGAGACCCAGTACTTC
CASSLVAAGEETQYF
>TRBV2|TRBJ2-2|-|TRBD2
TGTGCCAGCAGGATGGGACTAGCGTCCGGGGAGCTGTTTTTT
CASRMGLASGELFF
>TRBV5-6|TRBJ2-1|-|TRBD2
TGTGCCAGCAGCTTCGATCGACTAGCGGGAAATGAGCAGTTCTTC
CASSFDRLAGNEQFF
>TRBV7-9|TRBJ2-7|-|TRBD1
TGTGCCAGCAGCAGTAGACAGGGGGTCGGCTACGAGCAGTACTTC
CASSSRQGVGYEQYF
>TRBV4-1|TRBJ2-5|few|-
TGCGCCAGCAGCCTAACAGGGAAAGAGACCCAGTACTTC
CASSLTGKETQYF
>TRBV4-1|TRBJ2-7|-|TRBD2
TGCGCCAGCAGCCAAGATGCACTAGCGGGGGCCACTAGCTCCTACGAGCAGTACTTC
CASSQDALAGATSSYEQYF
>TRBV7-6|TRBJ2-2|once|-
TGTGCCAGCAGGCCCGGGGGCACCGGGGAGCTGTTTTTT
CASRPGGTGELFF
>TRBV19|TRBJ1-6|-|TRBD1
TGTGCCAGCCAGGACAGGGATGAGTCACCCCTCCACTTT
CASQDRDESPLHF
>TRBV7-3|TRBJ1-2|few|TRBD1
TGTGCCAGCAGCCCGGGACAGAACTATGGCTACACCTTC
CASSPGQNYGYTF
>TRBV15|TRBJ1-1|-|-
TGTGCCACCAGCAGGGAGGACAGTGAAGCTTTCTTT
CATSREDSEAFF
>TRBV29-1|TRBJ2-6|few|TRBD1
TGCAGCGCAGGGACAGGGACATCTGGGGCCAACGTCCTGACTTTC
CSAGTGTSGANVLTF
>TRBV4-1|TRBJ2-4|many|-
TGCGCCAGCAGCCAACCCTTAGACATTCAGTACTTC
CASSQPLDIQYF
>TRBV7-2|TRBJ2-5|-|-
TGTGCCAGCAGCTTCAGCGTGGCGGAGACCCAGTACTTC
CASSFSVAETQYF
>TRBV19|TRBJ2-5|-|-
TGTGCCAGTAGTTTCCAAACAGGAGCCCAAGAGACCCAGTACTTC
CASSFQTGAQETQYF
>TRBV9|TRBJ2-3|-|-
TGTGCCAGCAGCGTAGGGAACAGGGACGATACGCAGTATTTT
CASSVGNRDDTQYF
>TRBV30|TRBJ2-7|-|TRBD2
TGTGCCGGGGGGCGGGAGGCGGGAGAGCAGTACTTC
CAGGREAGEQYF
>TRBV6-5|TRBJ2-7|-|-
TGTGCCAGCAGTTTAGAGGGCGAGCAGTACTTC
CASSLEGEQYF
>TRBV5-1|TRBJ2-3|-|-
TGCGCCAGCAGCTTGGCGGGTACATCCTATAGCACAGATACGCAGTATTTT
CASSLAGTSYSTDTQYF
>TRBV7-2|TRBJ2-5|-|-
TGTGCCAGCAGCCCCGGACAAGAAGAGACCCAGTACTTC
CASSPGQEETQYF
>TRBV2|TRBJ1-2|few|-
TGTGCCAGCAGGACGGGGGGAGTCAAGGGTGGCTACACCTTC
CASRTGGVKGGYTF
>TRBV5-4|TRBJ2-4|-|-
TGTGCCAGCAGCTTGGGAGGGAGCAAAAACATTCAGTACTTC
CASSLGGSKNIQYF